This T cell receptor beta chain is drawn from a study of T cell responses to AZD1222 COVID-19 vaccine. The V and J ends lost 5 bases and 3 bases, in that order; junction bases with no gene match: 6. This CDR3 is 15 amino acids long. Germline V gene lookup returns CDR1 SGHAT and CDR2 FQDESV (reference sequence). Generated by immunoSEQ multiplex PCR, the TCRdb table keeps only in-frame clones and is missing some. The sample records some 150,000 clones, 85% to 90% being singletons. This sequence was found in an adult who received the MenACWY meningococcal vaccine as a control. V and J are TRBV11-1 and TRBJ2-7; TRBD2 aligns across 11 bases. The sequenced sample was peripheral blood, obtained 28 days after the second dose of the MenACWY control vaccine. The CDR3 protein is CASSPITSGSYEQYF. CDR3 nucleotide sequence: TGTGCCAGCAGCCCAATAACTAGCGGGAGCTACGAGCAGTACTTC.